This T cell receptor (beta chain) was documented in a study of cytomegalovirus exposure and HLA in healthy donors (dated by TCRdb to 2015 to 2018). Study-wide context: According to an earlier analysis of a few hundred of the donors, roughly 180 million T cells yielded 90 million to 130 million unique TCR beta sequences and approximately 280 Gb of sequence data. Class I and class II HLA loci were covered by the typing at four-digit resolution. Of the roughly 410 genotyped donors, 81% were placed in the genetic ancestry cluster associated with self-reported Caucasian donors. High-throughput TCR immunosequencing, statistical association of individual TCRs with disease status, and machine learning were combined to predict cytomegalovirus infection status. Every discovery cohort repertoire had been produced on one sequencing platform. The number of typed donors differed by locus: about 620-630 for A, B, C, DRB1 and DQB1; some 500 for DQA1; 606 for DPA1; and some 430 for DPB1. The later analysis used no new phenotypic data to find candidate immune exposures, relying instead on TCR beta sequences and their occurrence across donors. The study aimed to test whether signatures of past pathogen exposure could be identified by cataloging public T cell receptors. The study used immunosequencing to profile the T cell repertoires of approximately 640 subjects and linked those repertoires to cytomegalovirus serostatus. Genome-wide SNP genotypes for about 55% of the roughly 670 donors were used in a later genetic analysis, which treated that subset as a discovery cohort. Among around 400 genotyped donors of the cohort, an average of roughly 240,000 unique TCR beta nucleotide sequences were sequenced per donor, 15% to 20% of them non-productive. Five DR-DQ haplotypes were handled as single units for association and clustering because linkage in the cohort was strong. Along with the approximately 700-subject first cohort, a separate validation cohort of 120 different subjects was used. Donor age, sex, ethnicity and CMV serostatus were compiled together with the repertoire data. An earlier analysis of 587 of the donors used high-throughput TCR beta sequencing to judge whether each TCR beta V gene segment behaved as functional or pseudogenic. An early release that covered fewer than 750 HLA-typed donors contained about 290 gigabases of sequencing data and 65 million to 100 million unique TCR sequences. A later analysis re-analyzed previously published TCR beta repertoires from about 730 donors and added high-resolution HLA genotyping to study TCR occurrence patterns. Findings and caveats that apply to the study as a whole: In a later genetic analysis, fewer N-insertions in productive TCRs were reported among donors in an Asian-associated ancestry cluster than the 666-donor mean. The authors suggested that the approach could potentially be extended to other disease states and immunological phenotypes. The classifier was reported to diagnose cytomegalovirus status with high specificity and sensitivity in both the original and validation cohorts. Because some donors lacked HLA typing at each locus, the association tests relied only on the typed subset. A group of highly shared sequence variants was considered likely to be a technical artifact of the sequencing pipeline. This cohort had only TCR beta chains sequenced, and the lack of alpha or paired-chain data limited which features could be detected. According to a later analysis, most CMV-associated TCR beta chains appeared to be HLA-restricted, and the HLA associations seemed to be driven largely by CMV exposure. Roughly uniform sequencing depth across donors was assumed in presence/absence analyses, although this assumption may not hold. When HLA alleles, especially DR and DQ, strongly co-occurred, attributing TCR associations to individual alleles was difficult. Around 16 rarely observed V segments, including chromosome 9 orphons, were excluded from the earlier analysis of about 610 of the donors because counts were too low. A further reported finding was that TCR beta sequences accurately predicted the HLA-A and HLA-B alleles for most subjects in the first cohort. Most TCR sequences were seen in very few donors, while some public TCRs were found in many individuals. In the study, 150 to 200 TCR beta chains were listed as associated with cytomegalovirus. The only immune exposure information available for the cohort was CMV serostatus. According to a later analysis, parvovirus B19, influenza, CMV and Epstein-Barr virus appeared linked to several top co-occurrence clusters. In vitro tests confirmed that three of the cytomegalovirus-associated TCR beta chains recognize cytomegalovirus antigens. Some IMGT-functional V segments, including TRBV6-2 and TRBV6-3, could not be distinguished by the 87-base-pair reads and were therefore excluded. In an earlier analysis of fewer than 750 of the donors, most TCR beta V segments were observed in productive rearrangements about 87% or about 30% of the time, broadly matching IMGT annotations. In a later analysis, around 17,000 TCR beta sequences were associated with specific HLA alleles at a false discovery rate of 0.05. A later genetic analysis associated a missense DCLRE1C variant with V-gene and J-gene trimming of TCR beta chains, and an independent cohort replicated the association. In a later analysis, HLA-associated TCR beta chains were found to be more clonally expanded and to have lower generation probabilities than equally common non-associated chains. In a later analysis, the rate of TCR association differed among HLA loci, with DRB1 alleles having the most associated TCRs and HLA-C alleles having the fewest. Correlated functional status among segregating V segments might be attributable to linkage disequilibrium, but an unknown experimental factor could not be ruled out.

As for this clone: Its antigen target is currently unknown. The sample holds no much larger clone one base away, and base qualities are not on file.

V is pared back by 5 bases and J by 3 bases, with 11 bases lying between the germline termini. The cysteine opens and the phenylalanine closes a CDR3 of 14 amino acids. Just CDR3 DNA is preserved here, 42 bases in frame from base 1. The CDR1 and CDR2 encoded by the germline V gene (reference sequence) are MNHNY and SVGAGI. The library came from the immunoSEQ multiplex PCR assay. For the multiplex PCR, a mixture combining 60 forward primers for TCR Vbeta segments and 13 reverse primers for TCR Jbeta segments was used. Amplification of the CDR3 region of rearranged TCR beta genes was performed with a multiplex PCR assay on genomic DNA. The Illumina HiSeq System was used to sequence the amplified TCR beta libraries as 87-base-pair reads. On the study's bioinformatics: In a later analysis, approximately 74 million unique TCR beta chains were counted across the approximately 640 repertoires, and about 9.9 million of these chains were shared by at least two donors. A nearest-neighbor algorithm error-corrected the raw reads and collapsed the reads into unique sequences, merging closely related sequences to remove PCR and sequencing errors. To assign V, D and J gene segments, CDR3 sequences were aligned to IMGT reference sequences. For a sequence to be retained, a match of at least six nucleotides to both a V gene segment and a J gene segment was required. Rearrangements were called productive when the CDR3 lacked stop codons and stayed in frame with V and J; all others were non-productive. CDR3 was defined according to IMGT convention as the region running from the second conserved V-encoded cysteine to the conserved J-encoded phenylalanine. In an earlier analysis of approximately 590 of the donors, sequences lacking an unambiguous match to a single V gene segment were excluded. An earlier analysis of 500 to 600 of the donors classified V segments as functional when productive rearrangements were above 56.7% and as segregating when the standard deviation between donors was above 5%. A statistical classification framework was built for diagnosing cytomegalovirus status from the catalog of TCR beta chain sequences. In a later analysis, V and J genes were assigned by comparing TCR nucleotide sequences against IMGT/GENE-DB human TR gene sequences. A later analysis assigned CDR3 sequences and most-parsimonious VDJ recombination scenarios with the TCRdist pipeline. A later analysis defined each TCR beta chain by its CDR3 amino acid sequence plus V-gene family, and excluded reads lacking a unique V-gene family. In a later analysis, some 600 highly shared, low-generation-probability nucleotide sequences were removed to address suspected cross-contamination and a sequencing artifact. In a later analysis, a clonal expansion index for each public chain was calculated from normalized within-repertoire ranks of inferred template counts. A later analysis computed generation probabilities with a VDJ recombination model fitted to out-of-frame rearrangements, and checked the results against IGoR. A later analysis scored TCR-TCR, TCR-HLA and TCR-CMV co-occurrence with hypergeometric tests, applying a repertoire-size bias correction to TCR pairs. To estimate false discovery rates, a later analysis permuted the HLA or CMV assignments 20 times. In a later analysis, co-occurring TCRs were grouped using DBSCAN, and TCRdist sequence similarity was added for clustering within HLA-allele-positive subsets. Repertoires with fewer than 30,000 or more than 120,000 public chains, plus five repertoires with anomalous nucleotide sharing, were excluded from co-occurrence clustering. TCRdb provides this immuneACCESS table in a form limited to in-frame rearrangements. Some clones are lacking; in checked studies, under half of them reflect an unresolved V gene, and why the rest are absent is not known. Clone size and the V and J calls come from that table; the DNA yielded D and trimming. The sample data list about 120,000 clones, and 78% of these were observed just once. The ten biggest clones cover roughly 3.3% of the sample.

In total, over 600 healthy bone marrow donors made up the cohort. All cohort members were sampled while nominally healthy, although unrecorded immune exposures were likely present. The donor tested CMV seropositive, placing the donor among the 289 seropositive members of the cohort. A peripheral blood sample was provided by each donor, and peripheral blood mononuclear cells were used for TCR beta sequencing. The Qiagen DNeasy Blood Extraction Kit was used to extract genomic DNA from the blood cell samples. Source material: PBMCs. This sequence originates from a woman aged 25 to 39 in good health and CMV-seropositive. The sequence links TRBV6-6 to TRBJ1-5; the D gene is perhaps TRBD1, on 6 matching bases. The CDR3 region: CASSTGQSNQPQHF. The bases read TGTGCCAGCAGTACTGGACAGTCCAATCAGCCCCAGCATTTT.